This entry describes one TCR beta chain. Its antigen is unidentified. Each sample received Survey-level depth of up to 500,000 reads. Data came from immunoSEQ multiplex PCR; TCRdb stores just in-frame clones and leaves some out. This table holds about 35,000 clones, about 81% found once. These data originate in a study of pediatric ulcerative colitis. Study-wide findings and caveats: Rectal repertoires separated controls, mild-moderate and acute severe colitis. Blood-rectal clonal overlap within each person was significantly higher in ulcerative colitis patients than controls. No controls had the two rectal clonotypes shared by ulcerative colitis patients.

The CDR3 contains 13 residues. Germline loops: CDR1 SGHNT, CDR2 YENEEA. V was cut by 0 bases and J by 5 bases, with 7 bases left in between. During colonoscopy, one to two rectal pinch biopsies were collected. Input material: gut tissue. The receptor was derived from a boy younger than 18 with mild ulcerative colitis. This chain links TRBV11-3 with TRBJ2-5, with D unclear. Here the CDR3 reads CASSLDSVETQYF. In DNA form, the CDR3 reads TGTGCCAGCAGCTTAGACTCAGTGGAGACCCAGTACTTC.